The clone carrying this T cell receptor (beta chain) turned up a few times. These data are taken from a study of T cells in Graves' hyperthyroidism and ophthalmopathy. This CDR3 comprises 17 residues. Unmatched junction bases numbered 6, after V lost 0 bases and J lost 7 bases. Germline assignment: CDR1 LGHDT and CDR2 YNNKEL (reference sequence). Template material for amplifying TCR beta CDR3 regions consisted of RNA transcripts. TCR CDR3 underwent first-round RT-PCR with the HTBI primer set. One entry per CDR3 protein results from TCRdb running MiXCR on the multiplex PCR reads. Found here are some 580,000 distinct CDR3 sequences, approximately 15% of them singletons; the top ten hold more than 3%. A patient was excluded if there was uncontrolled infection, other autoimmune disease, pregnancy or lactation. In making diagnoses, clinical symptoms, serum thyroxine and TRAb, thyroid ultrasound and orbital computed tomography were all used. Source material for PBMCs was over 8 ml fresh peripheral blood.

The TCR originated in a woman aged 35 to 49 with Graves' ophthalmopathy. The sample comprised blood. The chain uses TRBV3-1 and TRBJ2-1; 13 bases match TRBD2. CDR3 DNA: TGTGCCAGCAGCCAAGATTTTGGACTAGCGGGGGCAAATGAGCAGTTCTTC. Translation gives CASSQDFGLAGANEQFF.